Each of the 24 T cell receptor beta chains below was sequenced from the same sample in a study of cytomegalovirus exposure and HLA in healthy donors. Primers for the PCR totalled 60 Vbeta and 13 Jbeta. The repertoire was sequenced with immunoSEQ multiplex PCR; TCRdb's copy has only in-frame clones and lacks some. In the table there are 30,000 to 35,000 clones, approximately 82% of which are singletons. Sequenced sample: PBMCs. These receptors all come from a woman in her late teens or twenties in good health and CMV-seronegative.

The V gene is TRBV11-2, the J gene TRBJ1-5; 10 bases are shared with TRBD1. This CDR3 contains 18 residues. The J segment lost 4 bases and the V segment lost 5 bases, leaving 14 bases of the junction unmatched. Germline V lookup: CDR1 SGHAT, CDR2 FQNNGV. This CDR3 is CASSPGTGALSANQPQHF. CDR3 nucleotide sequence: TGTGCCAGCAGCCCCGGGACAGGGGCTCTCTCGGCGAATCAGCCCCAGCATTTT.

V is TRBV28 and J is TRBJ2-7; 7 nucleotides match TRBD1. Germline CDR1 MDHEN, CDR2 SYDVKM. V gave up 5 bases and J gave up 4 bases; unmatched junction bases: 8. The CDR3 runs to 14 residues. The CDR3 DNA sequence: TGTGCCAGCAGTCTTGAGACAGGGCGGTACGAGCAGTACTTC. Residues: CASSLETGRYEQYF.

CDR3 in amino acids: CASSHGRQETQYF. Written as DNA, the CDR3 is TGCGCCAGCAGCCATGGCAGACAAGAGACCCAGTACTTC. This chain connects TRBV4-3 to TRBJ2-5; D remains unclear. Trimming shortened V by 3 bases and J by 2 bases, and 7 bases separated the two germline ends. From germline, CDR1 is LGHNA and CDR2 YSLEER. This CDR3 is 13 amino acids long.

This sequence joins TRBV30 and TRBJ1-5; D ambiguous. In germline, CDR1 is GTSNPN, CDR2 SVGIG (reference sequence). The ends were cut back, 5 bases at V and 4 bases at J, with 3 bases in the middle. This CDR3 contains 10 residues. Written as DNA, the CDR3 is TGTGCCTGGCCAAATCAGCCCCAGCATTTT. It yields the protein CAWPNQPQHF.

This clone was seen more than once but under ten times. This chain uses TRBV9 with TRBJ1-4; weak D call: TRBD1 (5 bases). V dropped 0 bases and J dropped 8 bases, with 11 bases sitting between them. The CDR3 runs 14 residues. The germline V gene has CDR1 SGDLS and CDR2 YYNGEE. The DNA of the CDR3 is TGTGCCAGCAGCGTAGGGGACGGGAGGGAAAAACTGTTTTTT. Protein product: CASSVGDGREKLFF.

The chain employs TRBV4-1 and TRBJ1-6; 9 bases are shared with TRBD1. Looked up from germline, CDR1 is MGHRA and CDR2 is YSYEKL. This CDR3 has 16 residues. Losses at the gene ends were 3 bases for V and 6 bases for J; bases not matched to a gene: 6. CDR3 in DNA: TGCGCCAGCAGCCAGTCGCCGGGACAGGGTAATTCACCCCTCCACTTT. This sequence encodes CASSQSPGQGNSPLHF.

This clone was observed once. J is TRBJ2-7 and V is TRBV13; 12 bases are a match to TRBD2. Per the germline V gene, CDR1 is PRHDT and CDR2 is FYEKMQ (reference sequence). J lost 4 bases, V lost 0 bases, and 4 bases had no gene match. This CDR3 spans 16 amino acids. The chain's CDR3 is CASSLGSGLAGYEQYF. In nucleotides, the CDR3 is TGTGCCAGCAGCTTAGGATCGGGACTAGCGGGTTACGAGCAGTACTTC. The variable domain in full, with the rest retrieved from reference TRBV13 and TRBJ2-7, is AAGVIQSPRHLIKEKRETATLKCYPIPRHDTVYWYQQGPGQDPQFLISFYEKMQSDKGSIPDRFSAQQFSDYHSELNMSSLELGDSALYFCASSLGSGLAGYEQYFGPGTRLTVT.

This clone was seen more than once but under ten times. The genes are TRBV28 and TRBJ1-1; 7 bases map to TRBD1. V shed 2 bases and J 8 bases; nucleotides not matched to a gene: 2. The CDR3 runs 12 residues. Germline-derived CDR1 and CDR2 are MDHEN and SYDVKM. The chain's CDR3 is CASSLRDREAFF. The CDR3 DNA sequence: TGTGCCAGCAGTTTACGGGACAGAGAAGCTTTCTTT. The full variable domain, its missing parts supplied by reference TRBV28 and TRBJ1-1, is DVKVTQSSRYLVKRTGEKVFLECVQDMDHENMFWYRQDPGLGLRLIYFSYDVKMKEKGDIPEGYSVSREKKERFSLILESASTNQTSMYLCASSLRDREAFFGQGTRLTVV.

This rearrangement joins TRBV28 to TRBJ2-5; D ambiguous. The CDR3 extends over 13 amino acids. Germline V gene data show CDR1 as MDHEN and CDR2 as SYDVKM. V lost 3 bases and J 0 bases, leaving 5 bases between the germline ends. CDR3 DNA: TGTGCCAGCAGTTTGGAGAACCAAGAGACCCAGTACTTC. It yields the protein CASSLENQETQYF.

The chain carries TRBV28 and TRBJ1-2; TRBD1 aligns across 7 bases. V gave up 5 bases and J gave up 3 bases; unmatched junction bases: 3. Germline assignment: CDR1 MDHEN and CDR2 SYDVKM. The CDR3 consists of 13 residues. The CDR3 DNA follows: TGTGCCAGCAGTCGGGGACAGCACTATGGCTACACCTTC. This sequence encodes CASSRGQHYGYTF.

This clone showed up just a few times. The CDR3 DNA is TGTGCCAGCGGCATGAACACTGAAGCTTTCTTT. Protein sequence: CASGMNTEAFF. This sequence joins TRBV6-1 and TRBJ1-1; D ambiguous. There are 11 residues in the CDR3. Germline-derived CDR1 and CDR2 are MNHNS and SASEGT. V lost 8 bases and J lost 0, with 4 bases in between.

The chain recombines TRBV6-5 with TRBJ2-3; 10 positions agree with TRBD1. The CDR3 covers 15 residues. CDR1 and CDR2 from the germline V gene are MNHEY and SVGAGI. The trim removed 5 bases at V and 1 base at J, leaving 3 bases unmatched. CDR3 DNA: TGTGCCAGCAGTATGACAGGGGGCGGCACAGATACGCAGTATTTT. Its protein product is CASSMTGGGTDTQYF.

This CDR3 is CASTPGQGFTDTQYF. In nucleotides, the CDR3 is TGTGCCAGCACTCCGGGACAGGGTTTCACAGATACGCAGTATTTT. The chain carries TRBV6-1 and TRBJ2-3, with 9 bases identical to TRBD1. V was pared by 7 bases and J by 2 bases, with 7 bases of the junction left unmatched. Germline V gene lookup returns CDR1 MNHNS and CDR2 SASEGT. The CDR3 is 15 residues long.

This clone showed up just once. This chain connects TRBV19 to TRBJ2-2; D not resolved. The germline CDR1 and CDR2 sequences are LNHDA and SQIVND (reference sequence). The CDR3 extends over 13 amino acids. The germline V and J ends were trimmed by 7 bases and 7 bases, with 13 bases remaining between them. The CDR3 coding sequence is TGTGCCAGTAACACTCGGAGCATCGGGGAGCTGTTTTTT. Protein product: CASNTRSIGELFF.

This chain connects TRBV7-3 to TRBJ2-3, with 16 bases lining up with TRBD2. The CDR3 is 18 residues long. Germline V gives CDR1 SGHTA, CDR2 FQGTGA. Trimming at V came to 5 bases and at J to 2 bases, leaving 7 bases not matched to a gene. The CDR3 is CASSRGTSGGANTDTQYF. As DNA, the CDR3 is TGTGCCAGCAGCCGAGGGACTAGCGGGGGGGCTAACACAGATACGCAGTATTTT.

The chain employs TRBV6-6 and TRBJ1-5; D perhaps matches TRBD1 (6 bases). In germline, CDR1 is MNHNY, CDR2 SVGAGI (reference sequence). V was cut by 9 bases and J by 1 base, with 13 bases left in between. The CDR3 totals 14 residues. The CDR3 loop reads CASGEQGSNQPQHF. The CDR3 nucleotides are TGTGCCAGTGGAGAACAGGGAAGCAATCAGCCCCAGCATTTT.

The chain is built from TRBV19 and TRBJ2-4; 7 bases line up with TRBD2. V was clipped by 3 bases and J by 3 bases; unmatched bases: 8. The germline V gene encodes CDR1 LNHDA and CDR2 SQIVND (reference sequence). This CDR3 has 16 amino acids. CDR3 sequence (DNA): TGTGCCAGTAGTATTAATGGGCGGGAGTTCAAAAACATTCAGTACTTC. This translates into CASSINGREFKNIQYF.

The CDR3 DNA is TGTGCCAGCAGAGACTTAAAGAATACGCAGTATTTT. This translates into CASRDLKNTQYF. V usage is TRBV6-1 and J usage is TRBJ2-3; D not certain. Per germline, CDR1 MNHNS and CDR2 SASEGT. The CDR3 runs to 12 residues. The V end was cut by 6 bases, the J end by 7 bases, with 11 bases between.

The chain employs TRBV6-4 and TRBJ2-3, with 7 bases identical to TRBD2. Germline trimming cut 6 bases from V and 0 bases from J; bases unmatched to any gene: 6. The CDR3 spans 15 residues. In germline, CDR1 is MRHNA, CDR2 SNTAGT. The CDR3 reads CASSESGESTDTQYF. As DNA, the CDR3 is TGTGCCAGCAGCGAAAGCGGGGAGAGCACAGATACGCAGTATTTT.

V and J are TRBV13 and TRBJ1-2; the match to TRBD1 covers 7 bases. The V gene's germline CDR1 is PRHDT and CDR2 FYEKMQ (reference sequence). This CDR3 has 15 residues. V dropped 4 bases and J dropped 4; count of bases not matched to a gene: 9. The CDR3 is CASSSSQGIAYGYTF. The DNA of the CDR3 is TGTGCCAGCAGCTCATCACAGGGGATCGCCTATGGCTACACCTTC.

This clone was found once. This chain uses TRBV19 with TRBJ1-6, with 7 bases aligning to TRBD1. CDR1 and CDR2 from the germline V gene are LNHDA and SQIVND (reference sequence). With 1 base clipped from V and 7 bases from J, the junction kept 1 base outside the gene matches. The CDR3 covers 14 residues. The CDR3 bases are TGTGCCAGTAGTATAGGGGACAGCAATTCACCCCTCCACTTT. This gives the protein CASSIGDSNSPLHF.

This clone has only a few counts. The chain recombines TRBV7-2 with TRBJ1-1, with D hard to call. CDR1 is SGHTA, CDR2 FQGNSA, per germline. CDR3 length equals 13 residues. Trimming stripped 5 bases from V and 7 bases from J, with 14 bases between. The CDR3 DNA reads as TGTGCCAGCAGCCCAGCTGACAACCGTGAAGCTTTCTTT. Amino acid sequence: CASSPADNREAFF.

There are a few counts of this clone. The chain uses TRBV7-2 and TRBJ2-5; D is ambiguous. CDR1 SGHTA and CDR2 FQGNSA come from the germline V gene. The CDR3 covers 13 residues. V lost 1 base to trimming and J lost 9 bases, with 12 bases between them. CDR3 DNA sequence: TGTGCCAGCAGCTTAGGAGCTAGTCAAGCCCAGTACTTC. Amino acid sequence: CASSLGASQAQYF.

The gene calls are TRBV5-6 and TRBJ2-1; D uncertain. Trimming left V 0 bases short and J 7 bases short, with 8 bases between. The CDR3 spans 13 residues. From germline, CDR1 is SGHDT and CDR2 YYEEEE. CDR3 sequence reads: CASSLEPENEQFF. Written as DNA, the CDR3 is TGTGCCAGCAGCTTGGAACCGGAGAATGAGCAGTTCTTC.